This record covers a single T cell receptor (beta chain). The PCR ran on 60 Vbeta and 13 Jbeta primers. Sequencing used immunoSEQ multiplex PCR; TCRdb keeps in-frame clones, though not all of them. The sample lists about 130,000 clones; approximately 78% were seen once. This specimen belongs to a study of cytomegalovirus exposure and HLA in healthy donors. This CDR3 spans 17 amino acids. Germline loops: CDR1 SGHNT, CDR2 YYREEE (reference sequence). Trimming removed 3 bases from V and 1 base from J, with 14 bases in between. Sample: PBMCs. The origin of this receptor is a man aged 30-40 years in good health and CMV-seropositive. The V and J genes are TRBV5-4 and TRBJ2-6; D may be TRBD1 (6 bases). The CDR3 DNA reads TGTGCCAGCAGCTCAAAAATCGACAGGTCTGGGGCCAACGTCCTGACTTTC. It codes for CASSSKIDRSGANVLTF.